The T cell receptor beta chain under discussion was sequenced for a study of cytomegalovirus exposure and HLA in healthy donors. V was clipped by 6 bases and J by 10 bases, with 16 bases between them. CDR3 length: 11 residues. Germline CDR1 reads DFQATT; CDR2 reads SNEGSKA (reference sequence). The PCR contained 60 Vbeta and 13 Jbeta primers. Using immunoSEQ multiplex PCR, the repertoire was profiled, and TCRdb retains in-frame clones only, with some absent. This sample's table has over 45,000 clones. Sequences were obtained from PBMCs. V gene TRBV20-1 combines with J gene TRBJ2-7; maybe TRBD2 (6 bases). The sequence derives from a woman in her late teens or twenties in good health and CMV-seronegative. The CDR3 DNA is TGCAGTGCGCCGCTTGGGACTGATCAGTACTTC. Translated: CSAPLGTDQYF.